This entry describes one T cell receptor (beta chain). Only a few counts were recorded for this clone. Its antigen is not yet known. Base qualities are not recorded, but no much larger clone differs from it by a single base. The source of the sample is a study of brain T cells in children with intractable seizures (dated by TCRdb to the early 2020s). Regarding the complete study: A NanoString immunology panel was first used to screen resected brain tissue from about 53 pediatric epilepsy surgery cases for immune gene transcripts. Among the approximately twelve selected surgery cases, pre-surgery blood was additionally sequenced for eight, leaving four cases with brain tissue only. The research as a whole found: Sequencing depth differed between pre- and post-surgery blood, so clones missing from the pre-surgery sample may reflect undersampling. The patients' HCMV serostatus was not known, and viral specificity was inferred solely from CDR3 sequence similarity.

The CDR3 sequence holds 15 residues, the cysteine and phenylalanine included. The entry retains the CDR3 DNA only, 45 bases that are in frame from base 1. Taken from the germline V gene (reference sequence), the CDR1 and CDR2 loops are SEHNR and FQNEAQ. V sheds 3 bases and J sheds 0 bases, leaving 11 bases between their ends. The immunoSEQ assay was applied to genomic DNA to generate the TCR beta chain sequences. The study's processing was this. CDR3 sequences that did not begin with the conserved framework cysteine at position 104 were removed by hand. To get clonality, the normalized Shannon's Diversity Index was subtracted from one, giving values from 0 (maximal diversity) to 1 (oligoclonal). Chi-squared comparison-of-proportions tests were used to check whether the frequency of the same CDR3 differed between samples, for example brain versus blood. Public clonotypes were found by searching immuneACCESS, and the VDJdb browser was used to assess similarity to known antiviral clonotypes. TCRdb obtained this table from immuneACCESS and retained in-frame rearrangements with V and J assigned. These tables miss some clones; where compared with another copy, unresolved V genes account for less than half of the shortfall, and the remainder is unexplained. That table furnishes V, J and clone size, whereas the DNA furnished D and trimming. In this sample the table shows around 340,000 clones, about 93% of which occur a single time. 5.7% of the sample is in the top ten clones.

The sample's time point label, in plain terms: blood from clinic visit 5 months post-surgery; TSC patient then seizure free. The surgery cases that showed the highest brain T cell transcript signatures were chosen for TCR beta chain sequencing of brain tissue, and of blood when it was available. Before surgery, the patients had been given at least one anti-epileptic drug. The TCR-sequenced patients were children whose drug-resistant epilepsy was caused by tuberous sclerosis complex, focal cortical dysplasia, Rasmussen encephalitis or hemimegalencephaly. The Monarch genomic DNA purification kit was used to extract bulk genomic DNA from unsorted brain tissue and whole blood.

The material was peripheral blood, obtained roughly 5 months after surgery. The clonotype originates from a boy in the first two years of life with tuberous sclerosis and intractable seizures. The V and J genes are TRBV7-9 and TRBJ1-2; no D segment can be confidently identified. The CDR3 corresponds to CASSLSDGANYGYTF. The base sequence is TGTGCCAGCAGCTTGTCGGACGGAGCTAACTATGGCTACACCTTC.